This record covers a single TCR beta chain. TCRB transcripts that were expressed got sequenced, as all of the isolated RNA had been reverse transcribed. It was found that naive, central memory and regulatory T cell samples averaged around 3.8 million reads. Clones were read by immunoSEQ multiplex PCR, and TCRdb kept only the in-frame ones, dropping some. The sample contains 200,000 to 250,000 clones, approximately 11% of which appear only once. The germline gives CDR1 SQVTM, CDR2 ANQGSEA. Trimming took 6 bases from V and 0 from J; bases not matched to a gene: 3. The CDR3 has 15 residues. Staining for CD45RO/CCR7/CD25/CD127/CD95/CD27 allowed sorting of CD4+ naive, central memory, regulatory and stem cell-like memory cells. This specimen belongs to a study of beta chain features in type 1 diabetes. On the study more broadly: The patients were much like the healthy donors in age, gender and cell yields.

This receptor was identified in a man in his late teens or twenties in good health. The V call is TRBV29-1, the J call TRBJ2-1; 12 bases fit TRBD2. The sample comprised central memory CD4+ T cells from blood. CDR3 nucleotide sequence: TGCAGCGTGGCTAGCGGGAGGGGCTCCTACAATGAGCAGTTCTTC. Amino acid sequence: CSVASGRGSYNEQFF.